The present entry profiles one T cell receptor beta chain with its context. This clonotype has just one count. Its target antigen remains unknown. Base qualities are not at hand, and no much larger clone is one base apart. One read gives only weak evidence. This sample is part of a study of T cells in Graves' hyperthyroidism and ophthalmopathy (dated by TCRdb to 2018 to 2020). Regarding the study in general: To identify TCR V-J signatures that set the groups apart, the researchers used a discovery cohort of more than 95 patients, made up of some 41 with Graves' ophthalmopathy and some 58 with stable Graves' hyperthyroidism. Prospective prediction of ophthalmopathy was tested in an independent validation cohort consisting of some 20 hyperthyroidism patients and approximately 16 patients who later progressed to ophthalmopathy. The 90 to 100 discovery patients were randomly divided into training and test sets at a 7:3 ratio. The study also compared thyroid tissue and blood T-cell repertoires from a handful of Graves' hyperthyroidism patients. Once sampling was done, hyperthyroidism patients were given methimazole at a starting dose of 30 mg daily, whereas ophthalmopathy patients were given high-dose intravenous methylprednisolone. TCR Vbeta CDR3 sequencing of 130 to 150 peripheral blood samples (more than 40 ophthalmopathy, some 75 hyperthyroidism and approximately 17 progressor patients) is reported in the paper.

The full study reports these points: Most expanded thyroid clonotypes (frequency above 0.001) were also detected in blood, suggesting blood repertoires may reflect thyroid immune responses. In validation, progression to ophthalmopathy was predicted by the model with 65% to 71% sensitivity and 72.22% specificity, a median of about 6.4 months before onset. No statistical method was used to set the sample size in advance, and investigators knew the group allocation. In cross-validation, a model built on a 13 V-J signature told ophthalmopathy apart from stable hyperthyroidism with under 90% sensitivity and approximately 81% specificity, and in testing the same model reached 80%/75%.

The study excluded patients with uncontrolled infections, other autoimmune diseases, pregnancy or lactation. Clinical symptoms, serum thyroxine and TRAb, thyroid ultrasound, and orbital computed tomography formed the basis for the diagnoses. Total RNA was extracted with Trizol reagent, and quality was checked on an Agilent 2100 Bioanalyzer. TCR beta CDR3 regions were amplified from RNA transcripts. The first round of RT-PCR for the TCR CDR3 was performed with the HTBI primer set and the Qiagen OneStep RT-PCR kit. Libraries were constructed in a second round of multiplex PCR, after which size selection and purification were performed. Sequencing of the libraries was done on an Illumina HiSeq2000 using paired-end 100 bp reads. In the paper's pipeline: SOAPnuke was used to process the raw data, removing reads that contained adapters or uncalled bases, had a mean Phred below 15, or lacked an exact match to the constant primer or identifier. High-quality paired reads were merged using COPE v1.2.5, and each unique nucleotide sequence was defined as a clonotype. MiTCR v1.1 was used to align clonotypes to the IMGT TRBV, TRBD and TRBJ reference segments. The analysis included only V-J combinations with a frequency above 0.0001, which together covered 99% to 99.2% of the repertoires. A TCS score was defined as the ratio between F50 (clonal expansion) and ExV (chaos), using BLOSUM62-based TCRdist between CDR3 peptides within each V-J. Welch's t-statistics and random forest reduced approximately 520 V-J features to about 12, which were used in a naive Bayes classifier (R e1071). Thyroid-blood repertoire similarity was quantified with the Morisita-Horn index. The public reads were quality trimmed at Q25 with fastp and then assembled into clones with MiXCR by TCRdb, keeping productive beta chains. Under each unique CDR3 protein, matching rows form one entry showing the most common genes and DNA. For this entry, the V and J calls and clone size follow TCRdb and not the study's own pipeline. The sample data list about 660,000 distinct CDR3 sequences, and 45% of these were observed just once. The ten largest account for 7% to 7.5% of the sample.

For CDR1 and CDR2, the germline V gene (reference sequence) lists DFQATT and SNEGSKA. V is clipped by 2 bases and J by 5 bases, and the sequence between their germline boundaries is 15 bases long. The CDR3 has 15 amino acids, counting the end cysteine and phenylalanine. Just CDR3 DNA is preserved here, 45 bases in frame from base 1. The sample taken for sequencing was peripheral blood or thyroid tissue (not recorded which). This receptor was taken from an adult man with Graves' disease, either hyperthyroidism or ophthalmopathy (not recorded which). Here the chain combines TRBV20-1 and TRBJ1-4, and the D gene may be TRBD1, 6 bases matching. The CDR3 amino acid sequence is: CSARPPGGRNEKLFF. DNA sequence: TGCAGTGCTAGACCCCCCGGGGGCAGGAATGAAAAACTGTTTTTT.